This TCR beta chain comes out of a study of T cells in Graves' hyperthyroidism and ophthalmopathy. As for the study in general: Peripheral blood was taken when the disease was first diagnosed, before any treatment began.

Trimming shortened V by 3 bases and J by 5 bases, and 9 bases separated the two germline ends. Germline values: CDR1 SGHNT, CDR2 YENEEA. The CDR3 is made up of 13 amino acids. TCR beta CDR3 sequences were amplified from RNA transcripts. The TCR CDR3 was amplified in a first-round RT-PCR using the HTBI primer set. TCRdb independently ran MiXCR on the multiplex PCR reads; one entry per CDR3 protein. The sample has approximately 640,000 distinct CDR3 sequences; 15% to 20% are singletons. This clonotype was found many times. The source is a man aged 45 to 65 with Graves' hyperthyroidism. J is TRBJ2-3 and V is TRBV11-3, with D hard to call. The material sequenced was blood. This chain's CDR3 is CASSLNFGDTQYF. CDR3 DNA sequence: TGTGCCAGCAGCTTGAACTTCGGAGATACGCAGTATTTT.